The 5 T cell receptor beta chains given below trace back to one sample, sequenced in a study of OX40 agonist ivuxolimab in advanced cancers. Sequencing was performed with immunoSEQ multiplex PCR; in TCRdb, only in-frame clones are kept and a portion is missing. The table lists roughly 63,000 clones, around 89% of them singletons. This material consisted of CD4+ or CD8+ T cells sorted from blood, taken in a trial of the OX40 agonist ivuxolimab. The receptors here all came from an adult with an advanced solid tumor such as melanoma, head and neck, liver or kidney cancer.

This chain connects TRBV6-8 to TRBJ2-7; D possibly corresponds to TRBD1 (6 bases). From germline, CDR1 is MNHGY and CDR2 SAAAGT. The CDR3 totals 17 residues. V shed 9 bases and J shed 3 bases, with 27 bases lying between them. The CDR3 nucleotides are TGTGCCAGTAGAATAACTCTTACCGGGACACGGATCTACGAGCAGTACTTC. Encoded protein: CASRITLTGTRIYEQYF.

The chain employs TRBV28 and TRBJ2-7, with 10 bases identical to TRBD1. Germline V gene lookup returns CDR1 MDHEN and CDR2 SYDVKM. Germline trimming cut 4 bases from V and 7 bases from J; bases unmatched to any gene: 10. The CDR3 spans 15 residues. The chain's CDR3 is CASSSAGTGAGEQYF. The CDR3 DNA sequence: TGTGCCAGCAGTTCAGCCGGGACAGGGGCGGGGGAGCAGTACTTC. The full variable domain, in which reference TRBV28 and TRBJ2-7 provide the parts outside the CDR3, is DVKVTQSSRYLVKRTGEKVFLECVQDMDHENMFWYRQDPGLGLRLIYFSYDVKMKEKGDIPEGYSVSREKKERFSLILESASTNQTSMYLCASSSAGTGAGEQYFGPGTRLTVT.

The chain is built from TRBV30 and TRBJ2-7; the D is unclear. CDR1 is GTSNPN and CDR2 is SVGIG in the germline V gene (reference sequence). Trimming left V 4 bases short and J 4 bases short, with 11 bases between. The CDR3 extends over 12 amino acids. CDR3 bases: TGTGCCTGGATCAGAACCTCTTACGAGCAGTACTTC. Translation gives CAWIRTSYEQYF.

The rearrangement joins TRBV10-2 to TRBJ1-2, with 7 positions matching TRBD1. Per the germline V gene, CDR1 is WSHSY and CDR2 is SAAADI. Losses at the gene ends were 8 bases for V and 4 bases for J; bases not matched to a gene: 13. The CDR3 contains 15 residues. Written as DNA, the CDR3 is TGCGCCAGCCGAAGCCCAGGGGGAACGTCCTATGGCTACACCTTC. It yields the protein CASRSPGGTSYGYTF.

The CDR3 reads CASSQAGTGGFETQYF. DNA of the CDR3: TGTGCCAGCAGCCAAGCCGGGACAGGAGGTTTTGAGACCCAGTACTTC. V and J are TRBV14 and TRBJ2-5; 8 nucleotides line up with TRBD1. Germline values: CDR1 SGHDN, CDR2 FVKESK. The CDR3 runs 16 residues. After removal of 1 base from V and 5 bases from J, the junction contained 9 bases not matched to a gene.